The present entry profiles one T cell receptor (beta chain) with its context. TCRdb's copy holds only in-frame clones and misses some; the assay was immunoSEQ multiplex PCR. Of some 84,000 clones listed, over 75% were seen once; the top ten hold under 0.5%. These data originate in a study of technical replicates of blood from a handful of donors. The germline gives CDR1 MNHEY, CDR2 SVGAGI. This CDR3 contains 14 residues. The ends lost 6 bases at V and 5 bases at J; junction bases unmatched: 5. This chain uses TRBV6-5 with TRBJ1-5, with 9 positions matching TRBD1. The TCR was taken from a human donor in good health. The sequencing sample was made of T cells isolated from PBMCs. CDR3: CASRLRQGDQPQHF. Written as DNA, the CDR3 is TGTGCCAGCAGACTACGACAGGGGGATCAGCCCCAGCATTTT.